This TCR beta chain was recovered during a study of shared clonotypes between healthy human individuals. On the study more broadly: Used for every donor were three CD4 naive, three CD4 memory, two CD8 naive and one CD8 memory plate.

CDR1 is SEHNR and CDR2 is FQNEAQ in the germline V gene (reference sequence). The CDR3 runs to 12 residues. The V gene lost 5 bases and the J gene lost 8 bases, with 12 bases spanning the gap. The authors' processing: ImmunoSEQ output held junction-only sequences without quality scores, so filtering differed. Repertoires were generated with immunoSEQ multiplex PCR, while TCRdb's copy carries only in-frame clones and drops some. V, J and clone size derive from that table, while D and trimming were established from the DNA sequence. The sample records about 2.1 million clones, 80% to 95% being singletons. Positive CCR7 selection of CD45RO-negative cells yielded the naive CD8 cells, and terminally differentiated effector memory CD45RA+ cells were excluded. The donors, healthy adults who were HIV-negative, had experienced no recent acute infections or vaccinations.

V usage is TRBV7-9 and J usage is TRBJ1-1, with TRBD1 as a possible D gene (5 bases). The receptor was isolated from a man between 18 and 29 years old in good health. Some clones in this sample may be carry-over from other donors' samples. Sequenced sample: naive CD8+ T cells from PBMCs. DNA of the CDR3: TGTGCCAGCAGCACGCAGGGTAACGAAGCTTTCTTT. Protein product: CASSTQGNEAFF.